Shown below are 28 T cell receptor beta chains from a single sample sequenced in a study of T cells after yellow fever vaccination (dated by TCRdb to about 2019). The intended sense of this specimen's treatment or condition label: live attenuated yellow fever vaccine strain. The library relied on 5' RACE. The sequencer was an Illumina HiSeq 2500. TCRdb reanalyzed the raw reads on its own, using fastp at Q25 for trimming and MiXCR for clone calling, and kept in-frame beta chains. Here each entry gathers all rows of one CDR3 protein and keeps the most common genes and DNA. For this sample the table gives a few hundred thousand distinct CDR3 sequences, of which 15% to 20% were detected only once. Roughly 13% of the sample lies in the top ten. This material consisted of PBMCs, taken 15 days after the yellow fever booster vaccination. The source is a man aged 25 to 45 who received the YFV17D yellow fever vaccine.

This clonotype was seen a few times. The chain joins TRBV18 to TRBJ2-1, with D perhaps assigned TRBD1 or TRBD2 (6 bases each). CDR1 and CDR2 from the germline V gene are KGHSH and LQKENI. V was pared by 1 base and J by 5 bases, with 15 bases between. This CDR3 has 16 amino acids. This chain's CDR3 is CASSPLMGGLHNEQFF. The DNA for the CDR3 is TGTGCCAGCTCACCACTCATGGGGGGCCTTCACAATGAGCAGTTCTTC.

This clonotype was observed a few times. The gene calls are TRBV4-2 and TRBJ2-7; tentative D call: TRBD2 (7 bases). This CDR3 is 16 amino acids long. V was clipped by 2 bases and J by 5 bases, with 19 bases between them. Germline CDR1 and CDR2: LGHNA and YNFKEQ. The DNA for the CDR3 is TGTGCCAGCAGCCAAATCGAGGGGGGGAGTAGAGACGAGCAGTACTTC. This translates into CASSQIEGGSRDEQYF.

The chain combines TRBV20-1 with TRBJ2-7, with no clear D. V gave up 6 bases and J gave up 6 bases, with 15 bases separating them. Germline V gene lookup returns CDR1 DFQATT and CDR2 SNEGSKA (reference sequence). This CDR3 contains 12 residues. CDR3: CSAPGRLPEQYF. CDR3 coding DNA: TGCAGTGCCCCCGGTAGGCTTCCCGAGCAGTACTTC.

The chain combines TRBV20-1 with TRBJ2-1; 10 nucleotides line up with TRBD2. V gave up 1 base and J gave up 5 bases; unmatched junction bases: 2. CDR1 is DFQATT and CDR2 is SNEGSKA in the germline V gene (reference sequence). The length of the CDR3 is 14 residues. This CDR3 is CSARVLAGHNEQFF. In DNA form, the CDR3 reads TGCAGTGCTAGAGTACTAGCGGGACACAATGAGCAGTTCTTC.

This clonotype occurred a few times. The chain has TRBV7-8 and TRBJ1-5, with D unresolved. The CDR3 runs 12 residues. Trimming shortened V by 8 bases and J by 3 bases, and 8 bases separated the two germline ends. Germline CDR1 SGHVS, CDR2 FQNEAQ. DNA of the CDR3: TGTGCCAGCGCCACTTCCAATCAGCCCCAGCATTTT. Translating it yields CASATSNQPQHF.

The CDR3 spells CASSSPGIHVGNEQYF. CDR3 in DNA: TGTGCCAGCAGTTCCCCGGGCATCCATGTGGGGAACGAGCAGTACTTC. This chain joins TRBV12-3 or TRBV12-4 and TRBJ2-7; D ambiguous. Deletions cut 4 bases from V and 5 bases from J, with 21 bases between. The CDR3 is 16 amino acids.

The rearrangement links TRBV7-9 to TRBJ2-7, with D unclear. This CDR3 is built from 14 residues. Germline V gene lookup returns CDR1 SEHNR and CDR2 FQNEAQ (reference sequence). V was shortened by 3 bases and J by 0 bases, with 9 bases between the two germline ends. The CDR3 coding sequence is TGTGCCAGCAGCTTGACTCAAAGCTCCTACGAGCAGTACTTC. This codes for CASSLTQSSYEQYF. Based on the CDR3 plus reference TRBV7-9 and TRBJ2-7, the full variable domain is DTGVSQNPRHKITKRGQNVTFRCDPISEHNRLYWYRQTLGQGPEFLTYFQNEAQLEKSRLLSDRFSAERPKGSFSTLEIQRTEQGDSAMYLCASSLTQSSYEQYFGPGTRLTVT.

The rearrangement links TRBV20-1 to TRBJ1-4; 8 bases align to TRBD1. Per the germline V gene, CDR1 is DFQATT and CDR2 is SNEGSKA (reference sequence). The CDR3 is 12 residues long. Trimming took 4 bases from V and 13 from J; bases not matched to a gene: 8. The CDR3 bases are TGCAGTGCTACTCCGGGACAGGAGGTACTGTTTTTT. Amino acid sequence: CSATPGQEVLFF.

This clonotype came up once. The J gene is TRBJ2-3, the V gene TRBV7-6; 9 bases agree with TRBD2. Germline V CDR1 and CDR2: SGHVS, FNYEAQ. V lost 7 bases to trimming and J lost 3 bases; unmatched junction nucleotides: 11. The CDR3 has 16 amino acids. In DNA form, the CDR3 reads TGTGCCAGCACCGAAGGAGCGGGAGGTAGTACAGATACGCAGTATTTT. This encodes CASTEGAGGSTDTQYF.

The chain combines TRBV4-2 with TRBJ2-5, with a weak D call TRBD2 (5 bases). Germline-derived CDR1 and CDR2 are LGHNA and YNFKEQ. CDR3 size: 18 residues. With 1 base removed from V and 2 bases from J, the gap between germline ends came to 20 bases. CDR3 region: CASSQGDFVRAEQETQYF. The CDR3 DNA reads as TGTGCCAGCAGCCAAGGTGATTTTGTGAGGGCCGAACAAGAGACCCAGTACTTC.

The chain uses TRBV7-2 and TRBJ2-7, with D maybe TRBD1 (6 bases). CDR3 length: 14 amino acids. CDR1 SGHTA and CDR2 FQGNSA come from the germline V gene. Trimming removed 4 bases from V and 12 bases from J, with 22 bases in between. CDR3 bases: TGTGCCAGCAGCTCAAGCTCAGAAACAGGGTTTACGTACTTC. Amino acid sequence: CASSSSSETGFTYF.

V and J are TRBV20-1 and TRBJ1-2; no reliable D call. The CDR3 spans 12 residues. The V gene's germline CDR1 is DFQATT and CDR2 SNEGSKA (reference sequence). V was trimmed by 5 bases and J by 6 bases, leaving 13 bases between them. The chain's CDR3 is CSALQSLHGYTF. CDR3 DNA sequence: TGCAGTGCTCTACAGTCCCTTCATGGCTACACCTTC.

This clonotype was detected a few times. This sequence joins TRBV10-2 and TRBJ2-7; no clear D. Trimming pared 2 bases from V and 8 bases from J, leaving 10 bases between. Germline CDR1 reads WSHSY; CDR2 reads SAAADI. The CDR3 consists of 12 residues. CDR3 in amino acids: CASSEGATKQYF. CDR3 DNA sequence: TGCGCCAGCAGTGAGGGAGCTACGAAGCAGTACTTC.

This clonotype was detected only a few times. The gene calls are TRBV5-4 and TRBJ2-7; TRBD2 agrees at 13 bases. In germline, CDR1 is SGHNT, CDR2 YYREEE (reference sequence). The junction had 5 bases not matched to a gene; V was cut back by 4 bases and J by 7 bases. This CDR3 region has 14 residues. CDR3 sequence (DNA): TGTGCCAGCAGCGCGACTAGCGGGAGGTCTGAGCAGTACTTC. It is translated as CASSATSGRSEQYF.

A few counts support this clonotype. CDR3 nucleotide sequence: TGTGCCATCAGCCAAGAGGGCAGGGGACAGCCCCAGCATTTT. This codes for CAISQEGRGQPQHF. The chain has TRBV10-3 and TRBJ1-5, with D possibly TRBD1 on 6 matching bases. Deletions cut 6 bases from V and 7 bases from J, with 16 bases between. The CDR3 runs 14 residues. The germline V gene encodes CDR1 ENHRY and CDR2 SYGVKD.

This clonotype was seen repeatedly, ten times or more. V and J are TRBV19 and TRBJ1-5, with D perhaps matching TRBD1 (5 bases). V was cut by 7 bases and J by 3 bases, with 16 bases left in between. CDR1 and CDR2 from the germline V gene are LNHDA and SQIVND (reference sequence). The CDR3 has 15 amino acids. The CDR3 is CASTLLGQDNQPQHF. The DNA for the CDR3 is TGTGCCAGTACCCTCCTCGGACAAGACAATCAGCCCCAGCATTTT.

The chain uses TRBV7-3 and TRBJ2-1, with a weak D call TRBD2 (5 bases). The CDR3 spans 17 residues. With 5 bases removed from V and 0 bases from J, the gap between germline ends came to 17 bases. The V gene's germline CDR1 is SGHTA and CDR2 FQGTGA. CDR3 protein: CASSLSQSGSSYNEQFF. In nucleotides, the CDR3 is TGTGCCAGCAGCCTATCACAGTCGGGGAGCTCCTACAATGAGCAGTTCTTC.

The chain carries TRBV7-9 and TRBJ2-1, with a possible D match to TRBD1 (7 bases). V was trimmed by 6 bases and J by 8 bases, leaving 20 bases between them. The CDR3 has 15 residues. The V gene's germline CDR1 is SEHNR and CDR2 FQNEAQ (reference sequence). The CDR3 nucleotides read TGTGCCAGCAGTCCGCGGGACAGTATCTTCCATGAGCAGTTCTTC. The encoded protein is CASSPRDSIFHEQFF.

This clonotype was detected only a few times. The V gene is TRBV28, the J gene TRBJ2-1; 11 bases align to TRBD2. Unmatched junction bases numbered 18, after V lost 5 bases and J lost 15 bases. CDR3 length: 16 amino acids. Germline loops: CDR1 MDHEN, CDR2 SYDVKM. This chain's CDR3 is CASSPKPPELAGDLFF. CDR3 coding DNA: TGTGCCAGCAGTCCTAAACCTCCGGAACTAGCGGGAGATCTGTTCTTC.

This clonotype was recorded a few times. The rearrangement links TRBV7-9 to TRBJ2-1, with D maybe TRBD2 (6 bases). Germline V gives CDR1 SEHNR, CDR2 FQNEAQ (reference sequence). Trimming removed 4 bases from V and 7 bases from J, with 17 bases in between. This CDR3 has 15 residues. Here the CDR3 reads CASSWVRAGGNEQFF. CDR3 nucleotide sequence: TGTGCCAGCAGCTGGGTACGGGCAGGAGGGAATGAGCAGTTCTTC.

This chain uses TRBV29-1 with TRBJ1-3, with D unresolved. From germline, CDR1 is SQVTM and CDR2 ANQGSEA. This CDR3 comprises 12 residues. The V gene lost 1 base and the J gene lost 4 bases, with 5 bases spanning the gap. CDR3: CSVEVTGNTIYF. CDR3 coding DNA: TGCAGCGTTGAAGTGACGGGAAACACCATATATTTT.

The V gene is TRBV7-9, the J gene TRBJ2-3; 8 bases map to TRBD2. The CDR3 is made up of 16 amino acids. Germline assignment: CDR1 SEHNR and CDR2 FQNEAQ (reference sequence). The V segment lost 1 base and the J segment 3 bases; nucleotides outside the gene matches: 6. The CDR3 DNA reads as TGTGCCAGCAGCTTAGTCAGCGGGAGTGGGACAGATACGCAGTATTTT. Amino acid sequence: CASSLVSGSGTDTQYF.

This clonotype turned up a few times. The rearrangement links TRBV20-1 to TRBJ2-7; 16 bases agree with TRBD2. With V trimmed by 0 bases and J by 4 bases, 9 bases remained unmatched. Germline lookup yields CDR1 DFQATT and CDR2 SNEGSKA (reference sequence). CDR3 size: 18 residues. CDR3 DNA sequence: TGCAGTGCTAGAGATACAGCGGGACTAGCGGGAGGGCGTTACGAGCAGTACTTC. It specifies CSARDTAGLAGGRYEQYF.

In its sample, this clonotype was seen a few times. The chain carries TRBV7-2 and TRBJ2-5; TRBD2 is a possible D gene (5 bases). Germline-derived CDR1 and CDR2 are SGHTA and FQGNSA. CDR3 length: 14 residues. Trimming shortened V by 1 base and J by 5 bases, and 11 bases separated the two germline ends. Written as DNA, the CDR3 is TGTGCCAGCAGCTTAGGTGGGAGTGGGGAGACCCAGTACTTC. This gives the protein CASSLGGSGETQYF.

The table lists this clonotype with a few counts. One end of the junction varies from germline; a read error may be responsible. The genes are TRBV20-1 and TRBJ2-7; D could derive from TRBD1 or TRBD2 (5 bases each). The CDR3 has 15 residues. Germline CDR1 and CDR2: DFQATT and SNEGSKA (reference sequence). This chain's CDR3 is CSARDEVGVLYGQYF. The CDR3 DNA sequence: TGCAGTGCAAGAGATGAGGTGGGGGTGCTATATGGGCAGTACTTC.

The CDR3 here is CSATLAGGLYEQYF. The DNA for the CDR3 is TGCAGTGCAACTCTAGCGGGAGGCCTCTACGAGCAGTACTTC. The chain is built from TRBV20-1 and TRBJ2-7; 11 nucleotides agree with TRBD2. The length of the CDR3 is 14 residues. V lost 6 bases, J lost 3 bases, and 7 bases stayed unmatched. Germline loops: CDR1 DFQATT, CDR2 SNEGSKA (reference sequence).

This chain links TRBV4-2 with TRBJ2-3; the match to TRBD1 covers 9 bases. CDR1 and CDR2 (germline): LGHNA, YNFKEQ. CDR3 length equals 16 residues. Trimming at V came to 5 bases and at J to 1 base, leaving 7 bases not matched to a gene. The CDR3 spells CASSALQGARTDTQYF. The DNA for the CDR3 is TGTGCCAGCAGCGCGCTACAGGGGGCGCGCACAGATACGCAGTATTTT.

The rearrangement links TRBV3-1 to TRBJ1-1; the D is unclear. CDR1 is LGHDT, CDR2 YNNKEL, per germline (reference sequence). Trimming removed 6 bases at V and 7 bases at J, with 9 bases between. CDR3 length: 11 amino acids. The CDR3 protein is CASRTAGEAFF. As DNA, the CDR3 is TGTGCCAGCAGAACGGCCGGTGAAGCTTTCTTT.